This T cell receptor beta chain was captured in a study of blood T cell repertoires in COVID-19. Study-level information: Acute and convalescent COVID-19 specimens originated in the United States, Italy and Spain. The cDNA or gDNA used as material had been derived from T cells, B-cell-depleted T cells, or PBMCs.

CDR3 length equals 14 residues. V lost 6 bases, J lost 6 bases, and 9 bases stayed unmatched. Germline CDR1 SNHLY, CDR2 FYNNEI. How the authors handled the data: Amplified reference gene primers provided the basis for estimating nucleated cell counts. This table comes from immunoSEQ multiplex PCR, and its TCRdb copy is limited to in-frame clones, with some not included. V, J and clone size derive from that table, while D and trimming were established from the DNA sequence. This sample has under 250,000 clones, with 86% found just once. This chain joins TRBV2 and TRBJ2-7; TRBD1 aligns across 9 bases. The source material was peripheral blood. The TCR sequence derives from a man older than 75 with acute or convalescent COVID-19. The CDR3 nucleotides read TGTGCCAGCAGGGAACAGGGGGCCCGTAGCGAGCAGTACTTC. Encoded protein: CASREQGARSEQYF.